Following are 30 T cell receptor beta chains from one sample sequenced in a study of technical replicates of blood from a few donors. Sequencing was performed with immunoSEQ multiplex PCR; in TCRdb, only in-frame clones are kept and a portion is missing. The sample contains 55,000 to 75,000 clones, approximately 95% of which appear only once. Input material: PBMCs. All receptors derive from a human donor in good health. Some clones in this sample may be carry-over from other donors' samples.

CDR3 loop: CASSYAGPAYEQYF. The CDR3 coding sequence is TGTGCCAGCAGCTATGCCGGTCCGGCCTACGAGCAGTACTTC. The chain combines TRBV5-8 with TRBJ2-7; D gene unclear. This CDR3 has 14 residues. CDR1 is SGHTS, CDR2 YDEGEE, per germline. Deletions cut 3 bases from V and 2 bases from J, with 12 bases between.

The chain is built from TRBV6-1 and TRBJ2-6; perhaps TRBD1 as D (6 bases). CDR3 length: 15 residues. Germline loops: CDR1 MNHNS, CDR2 SASEGT. V was clipped by 6 bases and J by 4 bases, with 13 bases between them. Written as DNA, the CDR3 is TGTGCCAGCAGAGAAACAGGGTACGGGGCCAACGTCCTGACTTTC. This codes for CASRETGYGANVLTF.

This chain joins TRBV29-1 and TRBJ2-3, with a possible D match to TRBD2 (5 bases). Germline CDR1 reads SQVTM; CDR2 reads ANQGSEA. The CDR3 spans 14 residues. With 7 bases removed from V and 0 bases from J, the gap between germline ends came to 14 bases. This CDR3 is CSATSSSSTDTQYF. In nucleotides, the CDR3 is TGCAGCGCTACCTCTAGCAGTAGCACAGATACGCAGTATTTT.

The V gene is TRBV7-9, the J gene TRBJ1-5; TRBD1 is a possible D gene (5 bases). The CDR3 covers 18 residues. Germline assignment: CDR1 SEHNR and CDR2 FQNEAQ (reference sequence). Trimming took off 0 bases at V and 0 bases at J, with 15 bases between the two ends. The CDR3 loop is CASSLAWGDVTSNQPQHF. CDR3 DNA sequence: TGTGCCAGCAGCTTAGCGTGGGGGGACGTGACTAGCAATCAGCCCCAGCATTTT.

This sequence joins TRBV7-6 and TRBJ2-5; no clear D gene. Trimming removed 4 bases at V and 4 bases at J, with 10 bases between. The CDR3 consists of 13 residues. CDR1 is SGHVS and CDR2 is FNYEAQ in the germline V gene. The CDR3 loop is CASSSRVGETQYF. The CDR3 DNA sequence: TGTGCCAGCAGCTCCCGGGTGGGAGAGACCCAGTACTTC.

The chain carries TRBV5-6 and TRBJ2-1, with D unresolved. This CDR3 has 14 residues. The germline V gene has CDR1 SGHDT and CDR2 YYEEEE. The germline V and J ends were trimmed by 3 bases and 7 bases, with 14 bases remaining between them. CDR3 coding DNA: TGTGCCAGCAGCTGGCGTGGGCTGGTGAATGAGCAGTTCTTC. Its protein is CASSWRGLVNEQFF. Full variable domain (rest looked up from reference TRBV5-6 and TRBJ2-1): DAGVTQSPTHLIKTRGQQVTLRCSPKSGHDTVSWYQQALGQGPQFIFQYYEEEERQRGNFPDRFSGHQFPNYSSELNVNALLLGDSALYLCASSWRGLVNEQFFGPGTRLTVL.

This chain connects TRBV7-8 to TRBJ2-5, with 7 positions matching TRBD2. The CDR3 runs to 15 residues. Germline CDR1 SGHVS, CDR2 FQNEAQ. J gave up 5 bases and V 5 bases, and 11 bases lay outside the gene matches. As DNA, the CDR3 is TGTGCCAGCAGCCCACGGGCCGGGGGAGGGGAGACCCAGTACTTC. Protein product: CASSPRAGGGETQYF. Drawing the rest from reference TRBV7-8 and TRBJ2-5, the complete variable domain is GAGVSQSPRYKVAKRGQDVALRCDPISGHVSLFWYQQALGQGPEFLTYFQNEAQLDKSGLPSDRFFAERPEGSVSTLKIQRTQQEDSAVYLCASSPRAGGGETQYFGPGTRLLVL.

The rearrangement links TRBV2 to TRBJ2-1, with 9 bases matching TRBD1. Per the germline V gene, CDR1 is SNHLY and CDR2 is FYNNEI. The CDR3 covers 19 residues. Germline trimming cut 2 bases from V and 4 bases from J; bases unmatched to any gene: 15. In DNA form, the CDR3 reads TGTGCCAGCAGTGAATGGTACCCGGGACAGGGACGGATTTACAATGAGCAGTTCTTC. It encodes CASSEWYPGQGRIYNEQFF.

The chain employs TRBV5-6 and TRBJ1-1; the D gene is possibly TRBD1 (5 bases). CDR3 length: 11 amino acids. Germline V CDR1 and CDR2: SGHDT, YYEEEE. Trimming stripped 4 bases from V and 11 bases from J, with 12 bases between. CDR3 in amino acids: CASSRGGRAFF. DNA for the CDR3: TGTGCCAGCAGCCGGGGCGGGAGGGCTTTCTTT.

The V call is TRBV6-5, the J call TRBJ1-5, with D tentatively TRBD1 (5 bases). This CDR3 region has 14 residues. The V gene lost 5 bases and the J gene lost 6 bases, with 14 bases spanning the gap. Germline-derived CDR1 and CDR2 are MNHEY and SVGAGI. CDR3 sequence: CASSTGGYGQPQHF. In DNA form, the CDR3 reads TGTGCCAGCAGTACCGGGGGGTATGGTCAGCCCCAGCATTTT.

The chain joins TRBV5-5 to TRBJ1-2, with no clear D. Trimming cost V 3 bases and J 3 bases, with 12 bases left between them. The germline gives CDR1 SGHKS, CDR2 YYEKEE (reference sequence). This CDR3 has 14 amino acids. CDR3 sequence (DNA): TGTGCCAGCAGCTCGGGAACCAGGCACTATGGCTACACCTTC. The encoded protein is CASSSGTRHYGYTF. The full variable domain, its missing parts supplied by reference TRBV5-5 and TRBJ1-2, is DAGVTQSPTHLIKTRGQQVTLRCSPISGHKSVSWYQQVLGQGPQFIFQYYEKEERGRGNFPDRFSARQFPNYSSELNVNALLLGDSALYLCASSSGTRHYGYTFGSGTRLTVV.

This sequence joins TRBV4-3 and TRBJ2-1; no definite D call. V was cut by 0 bases and J by 2 bases, with 14 bases left in between. CDR3 size: 17 residues. Germline loops: CDR1 LGHNA, CDR2 YSLEER. CDR3 in amino acids: CASSQEPAIRAYNEQFF. DNA for the CDR3: TGCGCCAGCAGCCAAGAACCCGCTATCCGTGCCTACAATGAGCAGTTCTTC.

The table lists this clone with a count of one. The gene calls are TRBV18 and TRBJ1-6; TRBD1 matches at 7 bases. V gave up 4 bases and J gave up 8 bases; unmatched junction bases: 5. This CDR3 has 14 residues. The germline gives CDR1 KGHSH, CDR2 LQKENI. The CDR3 loop reads CASSLTGSDSPLHF. The CDR3 DNA reads as TGTGCCAGCTCACTGACAGGGAGTGATTCACCCCTCCACTTT.

The chain has TRBV19 and TRBJ2-1; D is ambiguous. V dropped 10 bases and J dropped 0 bases, with 16 bases sitting between them. CDR1 is LNHDA and CDR2 is SQIVND in the germline V gene (reference sequence). The CDR3 has 15 amino acids. The CDR3 DNA follows: TGTGCCACTCGTTCTGGCGGTAGCTCCTACAATGAGCAGTTCTTC. It codes for CATRSGGSSYNEQFF.

The rearrangement uses TRBV9 and TRBJ2-3; D call uncertain. Trimming stripped 0 bases from V and 1 base from J, with 6 bases between. Germline V gene sequence: CDR1 SGDLS, CDR2 YYNGEE. The CDR3 has 14 amino acids. In nucleotides, the CDR3 is TGTGCCAGCAGCGTAGACGGAGGCACAGATACGCAGTATTTT. This codes for CASSVDGGTDTQYF.

The chain is built from TRBV18 and TRBJ2-7; 7 nucleotides match TRBD1. The V and J ends lost 3 bases and 5 bases, in that order; junction bases with no gene match: 4. This CDR3 has 13 amino acids. Germline V CDR1 and CDR2: KGHSH, LQKENI. CDR3 sequence: CASSPQQGNEQYF. For the CDR3, the DNA is TGTGCCAGCTCACCCCAACAGGGGAACGAGCAGTACTTC.

This rearrangement joins TRBV4-3 to TRBJ1-5; no firm D call. The germline CDR1 and CDR2 sequences are LGHNA and YSLEER. Trimming took off 0 bases at V and 4 bases at J, with 4 bases between the two ends. The length of the CDR3 is 13 residues. In DNA form, the CDR3 reads TGCGCCAGCAGCCAAGAACAGAATCAGCCCCAGCATTTT. As protein: CASSQEQNQPQHF.

This rearrangement joins TRBV6-6 to TRBJ1-3; 10 bases agree with TRBD1. The CDR3 is 16 amino acids. Germline CDR1 MNHNY, CDR2 SVGAGI (reference sequence). J was trimmed by 2 bases and V by 2 bases; bases with no gene match: 3. The CDR3 nucleotides are TGTGCCAGCAGTTACGGACAGGGGGTAGCTGGAAACACCATATATTTT. Translated, it gives CASSYGQGVAGNTIYF.

The chain combines TRBV4-3 with TRBJ1-1; no clear D gene. This CDR3 has 14 residues. CDR1 LGHNA and CDR2 YSLEER come from the germline V gene. V was shortened by 0 bases and J by 4 bases, with 9 bases between the two germline ends. CDR3 region: CASSQDYRGTEAFF. The CDR3 DNA reads TGCGCCAGCAGCCAAGACTACCGAGGCACTGAAGCTTTCTTT.

The chain employs TRBV5-1 and TRBJ2-3; D unresolved. The length of the CDR3 is 14 residues. The V gene lost 0 bases and the J gene lost 4 bases, with 9 bases spanning the gap. CDR1 and CDR2 (germline): SGHRS, YFSETQ. The CDR3 here is CASSLAGVSDTQYF. The CDR3, as DNA: TGCGCCAGCAGCTTGGCCGGAGTGTCAGATACGCAGTATTTT.

The gene calls are TRBV4-3 and TRBJ2-7; TRBD2 matches 8 bases. This CDR3 contains 15 residues. Germline values: CDR1 LGHNA, CDR2 YSLEER. J was trimmed by 7 bases and V by 0 bases; bases with no gene match: 8. CDR3 nucleotide sequence: TGCGCCAGCAGCCAAGAGATCGGGAGGGCCCGGGAGCAGTACTTC. This gives the protein CASSQEIGRAREQYF.

The chain carries TRBV28 and TRBJ1-6; D unresolved. This CDR3 is 15 amino acids long. V was shortened by 4 bases and J by 7 bases, with 14 bases between the two germline ends. CDR1 MDHEN and CDR2 SYDVKM come from the germline V gene. The chain's CDR3 is CASSSPSGLNSPLHF. CDR3 sequence (DNA): TGTGCCAGCAGTTCCCCATCAGGATTGAATTCACCCCTCCACTTT. Full variable domain (outside the CDR3, taken from reference TRBV28 and TRBJ1-6): DVKVTQSSRYLVKRTGEKVFLECVQDMDHENMFWYRQDPGLGLRLIYFSYDVKMKEKGDIPEGYSVSREKKERFSLILESASTNQTSMYLCASSSPSGLNSPLHFGNGTRLTVT.

This chain links TRBV5-6 with TRBJ2-3, with TRBD1 identical over 8 bases. Germline CDR1 SGHDT, CDR2 YYEEEE. The CDR3 sequence is 13 residues long. V trimming: 2 bases; J trimming: 4 bases; junction bases outside the gene matches: 0. This CDR3 reads CASSFRGPDTQYF. CDR3 nucleotides: TGTGCCAGCAGCTTCAGGGGGCCAGATACGCAGTATTTT.

The V and J genes are TRBV7-2 and TRBJ1-2, with D tentatively TRBD1 (5 bases). Germline V lookup: CDR1 SGHTA, CDR2 FQGNSA. CDR3 size: 17 residues. V lost 7 bases to trimming and J lost 3 bases, with 24 bases between them. The CDR3 DNA reads as TGTGCCAGCACCCATATGGGTAGTAGGGGATGGGACTATGGCTACACCTTC. Protein: CASTHMGSRGWDYGYTF.

V gene TRBV29-1 combines with J gene TRBJ2-7, with D tentatively TRBD2 (5 bases). The CDR3 is 11 amino acids. Germline-derived CDR1 and CDR2 are SQVTM and ANQGSEA. V gave up 7 bases and J gave up 7 bases, with 14 bases separating them. CDR3 coding DNA: TGCAGCGGGGAAGGTCCGGGAGAGCAGTACTTC. Protein sequence: CSGEGPGEQYF.

The chain is built from TRBV13 and TRBJ1-1; D is unresolved. Trimming cost V 3 bases and J 6 bases, with 8 bases left between them. The CDR3 loop spans 12 amino acids. CDR1 and CDR2 from the germline V gene are PRHDT and FYEKMQ (reference sequence). CDR3 residues: CASSFQVPEAFF. As DNA, the CDR3 is TGTGCCAGCAGCTTCCAGGTCCCTGAAGCTTTCTTT.

The chain couples TRBV10-3 to TRBJ1-6, with D unclear. V gave up 5 bases and J gave up 6 bases, with 8 bases separating them. The length of the CDR3 is 13 residues. Germline loops: CDR1 ENHRY, CDR2 SYGVKD. DNA for the CDR3: TGTGCCATCAGTCGAGAGCGTAATTCACCCCTCCACTTT. Its protein is CAISRERNSPLHF.

The chain joins TRBV4-1 to TRBJ2-1, with D unresolved. The CDR3 loop spans 14 amino acids. Trimming removed 0 bases at V and 4 bases at J, with 7 bases between. Looked up from germline, CDR1 is MGHRA and CDR2 is YSYEKL. The CDR3 DNA reads TGCGCCAGCAGCCAAGATCCCGTATACAATGAGCAGTTCTTC. Translation: CASSQDPVYNEQFF.

The chain has TRBV11-2 and TRBJ2-4, with D tentatively TRBD2 (5 bases). The V and J ends lost 7 bases and 9 bases respectively, with 13 bases between them. Per germline, CDR1 SGHAT and CDR2 FQNNGV. The CDR3 has 12 amino acids. For the CDR3, the DNA is TGTGCCAGCACCTCGGGGAAGGGCATTCAGTACTTC. Its protein is CASTSGKGIQYF.

This CDR3 reads CASSLELVPYEQYF. CDR3 coding DNA: TGTGCCAGCAGCTTGGAACTGGTCCCCTACGAGCAGTACTTC. V gene TRBV5-5 combines with J gene TRBJ2-7; D is ambiguous. V was clipped by 0 bases and J by 2 bases, with 9 bases between them. Germline assignment: CDR1 SGHKS and CDR2 YYEKEE (reference sequence). The CDR3 totals 14 residues.